The 31 T cell receptor beta chains listed next were all sequenced from one sample in a study of identical twins. TCRdb re-analysed the 5' RACE reads in MiXCR, keeping a single row per CDR3 protein. This sample yields more than 650,000 distinct CDR3 sequences, of which less than 7% are seen a single time; 1.5% to 2% belongs to the top ten. Sample: naive T cells sorted from blood. These receptor sequences come from a man between 18 and 35 years old in good health.

This clonotype has more than one count but fewer than ten. The rearrangement links TRBV3-1 to TRBJ1-4; D gene unclear. The germline CDR1 and CDR2 sequences are LGHDT and YNNKEL (reference sequence). The CDR3 contains 14 residues. Trimming stripped 6 bases from V and 0 bases from J, with 8 bases between. CDR3 amino acids: CASSPTATNEKLFF. The DNA of the CDR3 is TGTGCCAGCAGTCCAACGGCAACTAATGAAAAACTGTTTTTT.

The V and J genes are TRBV4-2 and TRBJ2-1; 9 positions match TRBD2. The V segment lost 6 bases and the J segment 4 bases; nucleotides outside the gene matches: 7. The CDR3 consists of 15 residues. CDR1 and CDR2 (germline): LGHNA, YNFKEQ. The CDR3 protein is CASSPASGIYNEQFF. The CDR3 DNA follows: TGTGCCAGCAGTCCGGCTAGCGGGATTTACAATGAGCAGTTCTTC.

This clonotype was counted at least ten times. The chain carries TRBV7-9 and TRBJ2-3; D is ambiguous. Per the germline V gene, CDR1 is SEHNR and CDR2 is FQNEAQ (reference sequence). The CDR3 has 12 amino acids. With 6 bases removed from V and 10 bases from J, the gap between germline ends came to 14 bases. As DNA, the CDR3 is TGTGCCAGCAGTTCCTCCAAGCTGTCGCAGTATTTT. Protein sequence: CASSSSKLSQYF.

This clonotype was counted between two and nine times. The V gene is TRBV7-6, the J gene TRBJ2-3, with 10 bases that match TRBD1. Germline CDR1 is SGHVS and CDR2 is FNYEAQ. With V trimmed by 3 bases and J by 5 bases, 2 bases remained unmatched. The CDR3 extends over 14 amino acids. This chain's CDR3 is CASSFDRGQDTQYF. The CDR3 DNA follows: TGTGCCAGCAGCTTCGACAGGGGGCAAGATACGCAGTATTTT.

There are many counts of this clonotype. The chain is built from TRBV15 and TRBJ2-7; 7 bases are a match to TRBD2. The CDR3 is 16 residues long. The germline V gene encodes CDR1 LNHNV and CDR2 YYDKDF (reference sequence). V shed 6 bases, J shed 5 bases, and the junction held 16 bases outside the gene matches. The CDR3, as DNA: TGTGCCACCAGTCAAAGCCGGGACTACCTGTCGCACGAGCAGTACGTC. Its translation: CATSQSRDYLSHEQYV.

This clonotype was picked up many times. This chain joins TRBV12-3 or TRBV12-4 and TRBJ2-1; TRBD2 might be the D (6 bases). CDR3 size: 15 residues. Trimming took 6 bases from V and 3 from J, leaving 15 bases between them. CDR3 nucleotides: TGTGCCAGCAGGGAGGACGGGGGATACTACAATGAGCAGTTCTTC. Translation: CASREDGGYYNEQFF.

Ten or more counts support this clonotype. The rearrangement joins TRBV10-3 to TRBJ1-2; 8 nucleotides align to TRBD1. Germline-derived CDR1 and CDR2 are ENHRY and SYGVKD. This CDR3 region has 12 residues. Trimming removed 7 bases from V and 8 bases from J; junction bases left unmatched: 6. In nucleotides, the CDR3 is TGTGCCATCACCGCAGGGGGCACGGGCTACACCTTC. Translation: CAITAGGTGYTF.

V and J are TRBV7-2 and TRBJ2-3; D is unresolved. Trimming stripped 1 base from V and 1 base from J, with 12 bases between. Germline V gene data show CDR1 as SGHTA and CDR2 as FQGNSA. This CDR3 comprises 16 residues. The CDR3 protein is CASSLDARFGTDTQYF. CDR3 coding DNA: TGTGCCAGCAGCTTAGACGCGAGGTTTGGCACAGATACGCAGTATTTT.

The sample holds a few counts of this clonotype. The gene calls are TRBV11-2 and TRBJ2-7; 7 bases are a match to TRBD1. The CDR3 extends over 13 amino acids. The ends lost 8 bases at V and 6 bases at J; junction bases unmatched: 10. Germline V lookup: CDR1 SGHAT, CDR2 FQNNGV. The CDR3 is CASSGGGGFEQYV. Written as DNA, the CDR3 is TGTGCCAGCTCAGGGGGTGGTGGGTTCGAGCAGTACGTC.

This clonotype was observed a few times. The chain is built from TRBV7-2 and TRBJ2-2; TRBD2 matches 13 bases. The CDR3 spans 19 residues. The J segment lost 2 bases and the V segment lost 0 bases, leaving 6 bases of the junction unmatched. Germline loops: CDR1 SGHTA, CDR2 FQGNSA. The CDR3 nucleotides are TGTGCCAGCAGCTTAGCCCACTGGACTAGCGGGGGAAACACCGGGGAGCTGTTTTTT. This translates into CASSLAHWTSGGNTGELFF.

The rearrangement links TRBV11-2 to TRBJ2-1; 10 bases agree with TRBD2. The length of the CDR3 is 21 residues. Germline lookup yields CDR1 SGHAT and CDR2 FQNNGV. With V trimmed by 0 bases and J by 0 bases, 14 bases remained unmatched. In nucleotides, the CDR3 is TGTGCCAGCAGCTTAGAAGCATCTGGGCTAGCGGGGGCACCCTCCTACAATGAGCAGTTCTTC. Translating gives CASSLEASGLAGAPSYNEQFF.

A few counts support this clonotype. The chain's CDR3 is CASSQAGGQETQYF. CDR3 DNA sequence: TGCGCCAGCAGCCAAGCAGGGGGCCAAGAGACCCAGTACTTC. The rearrangement joins TRBV4-1 to TRBJ2-5, with 7 bases matching TRBD1. Germline V gives CDR1 MGHRA, CDR2 YSYEKL. J gave up 1 base and V 1 base, and 0 bases lay outside the gene matches. The CDR3 is made up of 14 amino acids.

This clonotype was counted between two and nine times. The J gene is TRBJ1-1, the V gene TRBV2; possible D gene TRBD1, 5 bases. Deletions cut 1 base from V and 3 bases from J, with 9 bases between. CDR1 and CDR2 from the germline V gene are SNHLY and FYNNEI. This CDR3 comprises 14 residues. CDR3 nucleotide sequence: TGTGCCAGCAGTGAAGGGGGGTCGGACACTGAAGCTTTCTTT. This sequence encodes CASSEGGSDTEAFF.

This clonotype turned up a few times. J is TRBJ2-7 and V is TRBV27, with 15 bases aligning to TRBD2. Germline CDR1 MNHEY, CDR2 SMNVEV (reference sequence). The CDR3 spans 16 residues. V dropped 6 bases and J dropped 6; count of bases not matched to a gene: 9. In DNA, the CDR3 is TGTGCCAGCAGACCACCGGGACTAGCGGGAGGAGGCGAGCAGTACTTC. It encodes CASRPPGLAGGGEQYF.

This clonotype was recorded at least ten times. The CDR3 region is CSASRAEGREQFF. The CDR3 DNA reads TGCAGTGCTAGCCGGGCCGAAGGCCGAGAGCAGTTCTTC. The V and J genes are TRBV20-1 and TRBJ2-1; D is ambiguous. CDR3 length: 13 amino acids. Germline V gene sequence: CDR1 DFQATT, CDR2 SNEGSKA (reference sequence). V lost 3 bases and J lost 10, with 16 bases in between.

CDR3 loop: CASSLAAATGELFF. CDR3 bases: TGTGCCAGCAGTTTAGCGGCCGCGACCGGGGAGCTGTTTTTT. The chain has TRBV27 and TRBJ2-2; D unclear. Between the trimmed V and J ends, which lost 2 bases and 5 bases, there was a span of 9 bases. The CDR3 has 14 amino acids. CDR1 and CDR2 from the germline V gene are MNHEY and SMNVEV (reference sequence).

This clonotype was counted ten times or more. This chain links TRBV9 with TRBJ2-1; maybe TRBD2 (5 bases). V lost 2 bases to trimming and J lost 1 base, with 7 bases between them. The germline CDR1 and CDR2 sequences are SGDLS and YYNGEE. This CDR3 comprises 14 residues. The CDR3 DNA follows: TGTGCCAGCAGCGTCCTAGCTTCCTACAATGAGCAGTTCTTC. Translating gives CASSVLASYNEQFF.

The chain couples TRBV7-2 to TRBJ2-7; the match to TRBD1 covers 7 bases. The V segment lost 1 base and the J segment 5 bases; nucleotides outside the gene matches: 11. Germline-derived CDR1 and CDR2 are SGHTA and FQGNSA. This CDR3 region has 16 residues. The DNA of the CDR3 is TGTGCCAGCAGCTTAGACAGGGGCCGGGAAATAGACGAGCAGTACTTC. This gives the protein CASSLDRGREIDEQYF.

This clonotype has at least ten counts. This rearrangement joins TRBV5-1 to TRBJ1-2, with D possibly matching TRBD1 (5 bases). This CDR3 contains 14 residues. The germline V gene has CDR1 SGHRS and CDR2 YFSETQ. The V end lost 7 bases, the J end lost 2 bases, and 15 bases lay between the germline ends. DNA for the CDR3: TGCGCCAGCGGGGAGGTTACAGGAAACTATGGCTACACCTTC. It translates to CASGEVTGNYGYTF.

This clonotype has only a few counts. The CDR3 sequence: CASNLGTLPRPEQYF. The CDR3 DNA sequence: TGCGCCAGCAACCTGGGGACCCTTCCTCGTCCCGAGCAGTACTTC. The chain joins TRBV5-1 to TRBJ2-7; D possibly uses TRBD1 or TRBD2 (5 bases each). The CDR3 loop spans 15 amino acids. V lost 6 bases, J lost 6 bases, and 22 bases lay in between. The germline V gene has CDR1 SGHRS and CDR2 YFSETQ.

This clonotype showed up many times. The chain combines TRBV15 with TRBJ2-5, with a possible D match to TRBD1 (6 bases). CDR3 size: 17 residues. V was trimmed by 0 bases and J by 4 bases, leaving 18 bases between them. Looked up from germline, CDR1 is LNHNV and CDR2 is YYDKDF (reference sequence). DNA of the CDR3: TGTGCCACCAGCAGAGATCCAGGCAGGGACATTCGAGAGACCCAGTACTTC. Translation: CATSRDPGRDIRETQYF.

The chain recombines TRBV7-2 with TRBJ2-3; 12 nucleotides agree with TRBD1. CDR3 length equals 17 residues. Germline V gives CDR1 SGHTA, CDR2 FQGNSA. V shed 4 bases, J shed 5 bases, and the junction held 10 bases outside the gene matches. CDR3 residues: CASSSPPGTGGLDTQYF. The CDR3 bases are TGTGCCAGCAGCTCACCTCCCGGGACAGGGGGCTTAGATACGCAGTATTTT.

This clonotype has a handful of counts. The J gene is TRBJ1-1, the V gene TRBV12-3 or TRBV12-4, with TRBD1 as a possible D gene (6 bases). This CDR3 has 14 residues. Trimming shortened V by 2 bases and J by 6 bases, and 13 bases separated the two germline ends. CDR3 protein: CASSLKGGAAEAFF. The CDR3 DNA reads TGTGCCAGCAGTTTAAAAGGGGGGGCGGCTGAAGCTTTCTTT.

This clonotype was detected a few times. The chain links TRBV20-1 to TRBJ2-4; D possibly matches TRBD1 or TRBD2 (6 bases each). The ends were cut back, 5 bases at V and 6 bases at J, with 20 bases in the middle. Germline CDR1 DFQATT, CDR2 SNEGSKA (reference sequence). The CDR3 is 15 amino acids. The CDR3 region is CSAQGARGEGNIQYF. CDR3 bases: TGCAGTGCTCAAGGGGCGAGGGGGGAAGGAAACATTCAGTACTTC.

This clonotype showed up just a few times. This chain connects TRBV5-1 to TRBJ2-2; 7 nucleotides agree with TRBD1. The CDR3 totals 15 residues. Germline assignment: CDR1 SGHRS and CDR2 YFSETQ. V gave up 0 bases and J gave up 6 bases; unmatched junction bases: 5. CDR3 residues: CASSLDRGLSGELFF. The CDR3 DNA sequence: TGCGCCAGCAGCTTGGACAGGGGCCTCTCCGGGGAGCTGTTTTTT.

The sample holds many counts of this clonotype. The V gene is TRBV7-9, the J gene TRBJ1-2; 7 bases fit TRBD1. The ends lost 5 bases at V and 8 bases at J; junction bases unmatched: 8. This CDR3 comprises 13 residues. In germline, CDR1 is SEHNR, CDR2 FQNEAQ (reference sequence). CDR3 in DNA: TGTGCCAGCAGCCCACAGGGGATGACGGGCTACACCTTC. Its protein product is CASSPQGMTGYTF.

This clonotype showed up many times. V usage is TRBV7-8 and J usage is TRBJ2-1; perhaps TRBD2 as D (5 bases). The V end lost 4 bases, the J end lost 1 base, and 11 bases lay between the germline ends. This CDR3 has 15 amino acids. Germline V gene data show CDR1 as SGHVS and CDR2 as FQNEAQ. This CDR3 reads CASSSIARSYNEQFF. The CDR3 DNA sequence: TGTGCCAGCAGCTCGATAGCGAGGTCCTACAATGAGCAGTTCTTC.

This chain joins TRBV4-1 and TRBJ2-1; possibly TRBD2 for D (6 bases). V lost 2 bases and J 2 bases, leaving 22 bases between the germline ends. Germline CDR1 is MGHRA and CDR2 is YSYEKL. CDR3 size: 19 residues. The CDR3, as DNA: TGCGCCAGCAGCCAACCGCTCGGGGGTCGACAGCCGACCTACAATGAGCAGTTCTTC. Its protein is CASSQPLGGRQPTYNEQFF.

This clonotype was detected ten times or more. The chain combines TRBV20-1 with TRBJ2-1, with D possibly being TRBD1 (5 bases). The V gene's germline CDR1 is DFQATT and CDR2 SNEGSKA (reference sequence). Deletions cut 1 base from V and 8 bases from J, with 9 bases between. This CDR3 contains 12 residues. The CDR3: CSARVAGYEQFF. The DNA of the CDR3 is TGCAGTGCTAGAGTTGCAGGGTATGAGCAGTTCTTC.

This clonotype was picked up many times. The chain recombines TRBV4-1 with TRBJ2-7, with 8 bases aligning to TRBD2. The CDR3 length is 16 residues. Trimming at V came to 0 bases and at J to 4 bases, leaving 8 bases not matched to a gene. Germline V gene data show CDR1 as MGHRA and CDR2 as YSYEKL. As DNA, the CDR3 is TGCGCCAGCAGCCAAGATACCGGGACTAGTGGTTACGAGCAGTACTTC. Translated, it gives CASSQDTGTSGYEQYF.

This clonotype has just a few counts. This chain links TRBV6-4 with TRBJ2-3; 8 bases align to TRBD2. There are 14 residues in the CDR3. V dropped 2 bases and J dropped 4; count of bases not matched to a gene: 2. Germline CDR1 and CDR2: MRHNA and SNTAGT. CDR3 coding DNA: TGTGCCAGCAGTGACGAAGCGGGAGCAGATACGCAGTATTTT. This gives the protein CASSDEAGADTQYF.